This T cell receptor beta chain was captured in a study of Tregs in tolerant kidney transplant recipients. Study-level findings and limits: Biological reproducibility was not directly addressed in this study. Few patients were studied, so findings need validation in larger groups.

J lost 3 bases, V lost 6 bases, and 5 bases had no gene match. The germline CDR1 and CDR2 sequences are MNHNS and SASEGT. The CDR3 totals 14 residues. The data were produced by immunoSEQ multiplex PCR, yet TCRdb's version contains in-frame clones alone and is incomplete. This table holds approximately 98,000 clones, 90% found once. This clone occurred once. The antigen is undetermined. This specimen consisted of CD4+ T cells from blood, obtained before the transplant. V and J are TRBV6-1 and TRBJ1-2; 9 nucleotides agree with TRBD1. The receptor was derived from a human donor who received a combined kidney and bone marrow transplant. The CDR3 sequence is CASSGTGPYYGYTF. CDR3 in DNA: TGTGCCAGCAGCGGGACAGGGCCCTACTATGGCTACACCTTC.